This T cell receptor beta chain comes out of a study of blood T cell repertoires in COVID-19. For the study at large: T cells, B-cell-depleted T cells, or PBMCs supplied cDNA or gDNA.

Some clones are missing from TCRdb's copy, which holds only in-frame ones; the method was immunoSEQ multiplex PCR. The sample consists of 90,000 to 120,000 clones, 80% to 95% of them appearing once. CDR1 is KGHDR and CDR2 is SFDVKD in the germline V gene. V lost 3 bases to trimming and J lost 4 bases; unmatched junction nucleotides: 3. CDR3 length equals 15 residues. The specimen sequenced was peripheral blood. This chain connects TRBV24-1 to TRBJ2-2, with 8 nucleotides matching TRBD1. This receptor was taken from a woman aged 25 to 39 with acute or convalescent COVID-19. The CDR3 DNA sequence: TGTGCCACCAGTGATCCGGACAGGGTCACCGGGGAGCTGTTTTTT. Protein sequence: CATSDPDRVTGELFF.